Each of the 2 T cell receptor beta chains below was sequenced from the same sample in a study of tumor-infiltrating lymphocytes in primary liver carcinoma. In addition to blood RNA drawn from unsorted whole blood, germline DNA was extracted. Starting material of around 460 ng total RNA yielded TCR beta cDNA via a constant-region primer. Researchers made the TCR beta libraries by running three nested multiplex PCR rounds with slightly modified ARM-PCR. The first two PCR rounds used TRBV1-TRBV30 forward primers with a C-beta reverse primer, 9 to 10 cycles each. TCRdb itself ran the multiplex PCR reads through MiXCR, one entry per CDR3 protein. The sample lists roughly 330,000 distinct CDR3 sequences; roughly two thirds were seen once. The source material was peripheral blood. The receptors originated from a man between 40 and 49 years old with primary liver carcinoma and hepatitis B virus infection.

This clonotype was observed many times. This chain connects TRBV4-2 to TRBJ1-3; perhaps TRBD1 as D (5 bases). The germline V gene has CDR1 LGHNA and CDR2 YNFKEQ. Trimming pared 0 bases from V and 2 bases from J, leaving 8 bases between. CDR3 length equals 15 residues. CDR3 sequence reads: CASSQDPGTGNTIYF. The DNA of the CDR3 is TGTGCCAGCAGCCAAGATCCAGGGACTGGAAACACCATATATTTT.

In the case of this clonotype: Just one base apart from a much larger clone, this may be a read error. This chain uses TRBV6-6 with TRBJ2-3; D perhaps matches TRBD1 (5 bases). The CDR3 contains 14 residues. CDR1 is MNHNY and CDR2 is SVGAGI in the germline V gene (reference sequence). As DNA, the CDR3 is TGTGCCTCTCGACCGCGGAAGGACACAGATACGCGGTATTTT. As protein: CASRPRKDTDTRYF.